This TCR beta chain derives from a study of naive and memory T cell subsets. This clonotype was found a few times. The SP2 primer and nested alpha and beta constant region primers amplified ligated cDNA in four rounds. TCRdb fed the UMI-ligation and nested PCR reads into MiXCR, producing one record per CDR3 protein. The sample records 20,000 to 25,000 distinct CDR3 sequences, nearly 6% being singletons. J lost 8 bases, V lost 4 bases, and 13 bases had no gene match. This CDR3 is 16 amino acids long. Per the germline V gene, CDR1 is GTSNPN and CDR2 is SVGIG (reference sequence). The treatment was: skin biopsy from PPD injection site in Mantoux-positive individual. An oligonucleotide containing a UMI was ligated to the 3' end of TCR cDNA.

This clonotype originated in an adult in good health. The sample here was skin, taken from a tuberculin skin test site. The chain has TRBV30 and TRBJ2-1; 11 nucleotides align to TRBD2. The chain's CDR3 is CAWTRGGSGRAYEQFF. The CDR3 nucleotides read TGTGCCTGGACTAGAGGGGGTAGCGGGAGGGCCTATGAGCAGTTCTTC.